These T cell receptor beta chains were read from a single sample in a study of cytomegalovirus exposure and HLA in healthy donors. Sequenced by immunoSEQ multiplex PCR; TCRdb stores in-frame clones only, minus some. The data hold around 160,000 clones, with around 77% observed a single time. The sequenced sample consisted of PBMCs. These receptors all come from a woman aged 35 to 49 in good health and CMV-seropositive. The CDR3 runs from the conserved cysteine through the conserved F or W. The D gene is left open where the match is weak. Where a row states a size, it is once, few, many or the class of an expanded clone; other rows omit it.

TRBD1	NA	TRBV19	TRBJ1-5	TGTGCCAGTAGTATTCCCGGACAGGGGAATCAGCCCCAGCATTTT	CASSIPGQGNQPQHF
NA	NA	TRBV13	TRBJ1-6	TGTGCCAGCAGCTTCAGTCCGTCCACCTCCTATAATTCACCCCTCCACTTT	CASSFSPSTSYNSPLHF
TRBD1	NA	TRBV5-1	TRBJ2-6	TGCGCCAGCAGCTTGAAGACAGGGGGCGTTTCTGGGGCCAACGTCCTGACTTTC	CASSLKTGGVSGANVLTF
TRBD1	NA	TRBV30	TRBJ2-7	TGTGCCGGAGAGACAGGGGGCGAGCAGTACTTC	CAGETGGEQYF
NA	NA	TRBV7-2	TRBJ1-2	TGTGCCAGCAGCCCCTTGCCCGGGTCAAACTATGGCTACACCTTC	CASSPLPGSNYGYTF
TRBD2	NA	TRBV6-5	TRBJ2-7	TGTGCCAGCAGGTCCCTAGCGGGATTATCCTACGAGCAGTACTTC	CASRSLAGLSYEQYF
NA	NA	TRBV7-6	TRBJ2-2	TGTGCCAGCACCACTACCGGGGAGCTGTTTTTT	CASTTTGELFF
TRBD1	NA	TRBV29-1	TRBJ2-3	TGCAGCTCCGGACAGGGGAGGTCAGATACGCAGTATTTT	CSSGQGRSDTQYF
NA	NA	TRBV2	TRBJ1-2	TGTGCCAGCAGTGAAGGGCCGGGAATGGACTATGGCTACACCTTC	CASSEGPGMDYGYTF
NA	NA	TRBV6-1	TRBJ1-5	TGTGCCAGCAGTGTAACAGGTAGCAATCAGCCCCAGCATTTT	CASSVTGSNQPQHF
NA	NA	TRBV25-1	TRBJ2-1	TGTGCCAGCAGTGACGGGTCCGTAAACAATGAGCAGTTCTTC	CASSDGSVNNEQFF
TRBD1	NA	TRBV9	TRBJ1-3	TGTGCCAGCAGCAAGCCGGACAGGCCCGCCATATATTTT	CASSKPDRPAIYF
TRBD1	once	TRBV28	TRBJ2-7	TGTGCCAGCAGTCCGGGACAGGGTCCCGAGCAGTACTTC	CASSPGQGPEQYF
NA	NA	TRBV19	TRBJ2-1	TGTGCCAGTAGTGCCATGGCCCAACTAGTTTATGAGCAGTTCTTC	CASSAMAQLVYEQFF
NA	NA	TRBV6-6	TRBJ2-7	TGTGCCAGCAGAGCGAGGGACTGGGCTTTCGAGCAGTACTTC	CASRARDWAFEQYF
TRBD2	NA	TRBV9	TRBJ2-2	TGTGCCAGCACCAGGATGGGGGGGGTAGGCACCGGGGAGCTGTTTTTT	CASTRMGGVGTGELFF
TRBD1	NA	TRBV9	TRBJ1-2	TGTGCCAGCAGCGAACAAGCCGGGACAGCCAACTATGGCTACACCTTC	CASSEQAGTANYGYTF
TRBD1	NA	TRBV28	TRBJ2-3	TGTGCCAGCAGTTCGGAGGGTCTGGGACAGGGGGCATCAGATACGCAGTATTTT	CASSSEGLGQGASDTQYF
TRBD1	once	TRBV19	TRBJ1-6	TGTGCCAGTAGTGAACAGGGGGCGGATTCACCCCTCCACTTT	CASSEQGADSPLHF
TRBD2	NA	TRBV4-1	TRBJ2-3	TGCGCCAGCAGCCGGGGGGGAACCACAGATACGCAGTATTTT	CASSRGGTTDTQYF
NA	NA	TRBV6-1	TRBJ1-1	TGTGCCAGCAGTGAAGCCTGGGGGGGCATCACTGAAGCTTTCTTT	CASSEAWGGITEAFF
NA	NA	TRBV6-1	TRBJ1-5	TGTGCCAGCAGTCTAGGAGGTTATCAGCCCCAGCATTTT	CASSLGGYQPQHF
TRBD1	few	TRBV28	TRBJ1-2	TGTGCCAGCAGTCCGGGACAGGGCGTCGTCGGTGGCTACACCTTC	CASSPGQGVVGGYTF
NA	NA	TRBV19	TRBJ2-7	TGTGCCAGTAGTGAGGCGACACGGGGCTACGAGCAGTACTTC	CASSEATRGYEQYF